This entry lists 8 T cell receptor beta chains sequenced from one sample in a study of cytomegalovirus exposure and HLA in healthy donors. In the PCR, 60 Vbeta and 13 Jbeta primers were used. The protocol was immunoSEQ multiplex PCR, while the TCRdb copy is restricted to in-frame clones and leaves out a portion. The sample has around 120,000 clones, 75% to 85% seen once; the top ten hold 1.5% to 2.5%. Material for sequencing was PBMCs. The receptors shown here come from a man between 18 and 29 years old in good health and CMV-seronegative.

The chain links TRBV7-9 to TRBJ1-4; D is unresolved. Trimming pared 2 bases from V and 4 bases from J, leaving 8 bases between. Germline V gene sequence: CDR1 SEHNR, CDR2 FQNEAQ (reference sequence). This CDR3 has 14 amino acids. The CDR3 bases are TGTGCCAGCAGCTTATCACAGAGTAATGAAAAACTGTTTTTT. Amino acid sequence: CASSLSQSNEKLFF.

The rearrangement uses TRBV15 and TRBJ2-7; D may be TRBD1 (5 bases). V was clipped by 0 bases and J by 7 bases, with 13 bases between them. The CDR3 is made up of 14 amino acids. Germline V gene lookup returns CDR1 LNHNV and CDR2 YYDKDF (reference sequence). The CDR3 DNA follows: TGTGCCACCAGCAGAGACAGGGCTGGGTGGGAGCAGTACTTC. Encoded protein: CATSRDRAGWEQYF.

This clone was counted only a few times. This chain uses TRBV6-5 with TRBJ2-7; possible D gene TRBD2, 5 bases. Germline V lookup: CDR1 MNHEY, CDR2 SVGAGI. The CDR3 length is 12 residues. Trimming removed 7 bases at V and 0 bases at J, with 7 bases between. For the CDR3, the DNA is TGTGCCAGCAAGCGGAGCTCCTACGAGCAGTACTTC. Its protein is CASKRSSYEQYF.

J is TRBJ1-5 and V is TRBV11-2; D not certain. Deletions cut 3 bases from V and 0 bases from J, with 3 bases between. This CDR3 is built from 13 residues. The germline V gene encodes CDR1 SGHAT and CDR2 FQNNGV. The CDR3 region has the DNA TGTGCCAGCAGCTTTTATAGCAATCAGCCCCAGCATTTT. This gives the protein CASSFYSNQPQHF.

This clone was observed once. The chain links TRBV19 to TRBJ2-7; 10 bases line up with TRBD1. This CDR3 region has 15 residues. Trimming removed 10 bases from V and 0 bases from J; junction bases left unmatched: 9. Looked up from germline, CDR1 is LNHDA and CDR2 is SQIVND (reference sequence). CDR3 residues: CATSHGTGASYEQYF. The CDR3, as DNA: TGTGCCACTTCACACGGGACAGGGGCCTCCTACGAGCAGTACTTC.

This clone was observed a single time. The CDR3 here is CASSMGGDYNEQFF. CDR3 bases: TGTGCCAGCAGTATGGGAGGGGACTACAATGAGCAGTTCTTC. V gene TRBV27 combines with J gene TRBJ2-1; 7 positions agree with TRBD2. V lost 5 bases to trimming and J lost 3 bases; unmatched junction nucleotides: 4. Per the germline V gene, CDR1 is MNHEY and CDR2 is SMNVEV (reference sequence). This CDR3 comprises 14 residues.

CDR3 DNA sequence: TGTGCCTGGAGTCGGGGGGAATACAATGAGCAGTTCTTC. Its translation is CAWSRGEYNEQFF. The rearrangement links TRBV30 to TRBJ2-1, with TRBD2 identical over 7 bases. V dropped 2 bases and J dropped 4; count of bases not matched to a gene: 2. CDR1 GTSNPN and CDR2 SVGIG come from the germline V gene (reference sequence). CDR3 size: 13 residues.

This clone was recorded only once. The V and J genes are TRBV10-1 and TRBJ1-2; 8 bases align to TRBD1. V lost 6 bases to trimming and J lost 5 bases; unmatched junction nucleotides: 8. Germline V gene lookup returns CDR1 WNHNN and CDR2 SYGVQD (reference sequence). This CDR3 has 14 amino acids. This CDR3 reads CASSDDRGGYGYTF. For the CDR3, the DNA is TGCGCCAGCAGCGACGACAGGGGAGGGTATGGCTACACCTTC.